The sequence of this T cell receptor (beta chain) was determined in a study of identical twins. General observations from the study: Models underestimated out-of-frame TCR alpha sharing in monozygotic twins.

This CDR3 has 15 residues. V was cut by 2 bases and J by 1 base, with 9 bases left in between. Germline CDR1 and CDR2: MNHEY and SVGEGT. TCRdb passed the 5' RACE reads through MiXCR, listing each CDR3 protein once. The sample holds under 900,000 distinct CDR3 sequences, 15% to 20% seen once. A word on this clonotype: The antigen remains unidentified.

This sample also appeared in a second study, on T cells expressing NK-cell markers.

The sequenced material came from PBMCs. This receptor was taken from a woman under 30 in good health. The chain employs TRBV6-2 or TRBV6-3 and TRBJ1-5; D ambiguous. CDR3 sequence: CASSYATRSNQPQHF. CDR3 bases: TGTGCCAGCAGTTACGCCACAAGAAGCAATCAGCCCCAGCATTTT.